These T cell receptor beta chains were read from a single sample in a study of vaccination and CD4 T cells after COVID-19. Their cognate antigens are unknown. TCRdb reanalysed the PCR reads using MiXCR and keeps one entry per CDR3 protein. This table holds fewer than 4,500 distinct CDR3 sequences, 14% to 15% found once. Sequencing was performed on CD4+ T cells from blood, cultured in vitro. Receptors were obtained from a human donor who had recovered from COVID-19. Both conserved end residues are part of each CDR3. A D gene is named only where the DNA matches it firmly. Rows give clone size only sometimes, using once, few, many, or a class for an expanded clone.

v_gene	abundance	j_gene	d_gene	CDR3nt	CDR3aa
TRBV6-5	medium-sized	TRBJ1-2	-	TGTGCCAGCAGTTACATGGGGCGGAGTGGCTACACCTTC	CASSYMGRSGYTF
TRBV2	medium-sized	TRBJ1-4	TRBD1	TGTGCCAGCAGTACACAGGGGTCCGATGAAAAACTGTTTTTT	CASSTQGSDEKLFF
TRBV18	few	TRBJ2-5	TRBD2	TGTGCCAGCTCACCAAGCGGGGGGGGAGAAGAGACCCAGTACTTC	CASSPSGGGEETQYF
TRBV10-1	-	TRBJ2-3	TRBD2	TGCGCCAGCAGTGAGTCGGCTAGCGGGGGGGCCCCAGATATGCAGTATTTT	CASSESASGGAPDMQYF
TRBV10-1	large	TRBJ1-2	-	TGCGCCAGCAGTGAGTCCAACCGGTCCTGGGGCTACACCTTC	CASSESNRSWGYTF
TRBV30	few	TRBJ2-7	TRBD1	TGTGCCTGGAGTGTAGGACAGGGGGCGGGGGAGCAGTACTTC	CAWSVGQGAGEQYF
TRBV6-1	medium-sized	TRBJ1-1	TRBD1	TGTGCCAGCAGGTCTACAGGGGGCACTGAAGCTTTCTTT	CASRSTGGTEAFF
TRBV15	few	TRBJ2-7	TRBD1	TGTGCCACCAGCAAGGACAGGGGCCCCTACGAGCAGTACTTC	CATSKDRGPYEQYF
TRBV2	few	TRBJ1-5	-	TGTGCCAGCAGTCTGACGGGAGGTCGCAATCAGCCCCAGCATTTT	CASSLTGGRNQPQHF
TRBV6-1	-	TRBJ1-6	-	TGTGCCAGCAGCCTCTCGCGGGACTATAATTCACCCCTCCACTTT	CASSLSRDYNSPLHF
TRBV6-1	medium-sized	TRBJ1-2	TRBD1	TGTGCCAGCAGTGAAGCGACAGGGGAAGGCTACACCTTC	CASSEATGEGYTF
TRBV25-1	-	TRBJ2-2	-	TGTGCCAGCAGCCAGGGTAGCTGGGCCGGGGAGCTGTTTTTT	CASSQGSWAGELFF
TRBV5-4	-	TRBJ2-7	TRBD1	TGTGCCAGCAGCCCAAGAGGGGGCCCCACCGAGCAGTACTTC	CASSPRGGPTEQYF